This passage covers 3 T cell receptor beta chains from one sample sequenced in a study of T cells in Graves' hyperthyroidism and ophthalmopathy. Authors of the study amplified TCR beta CDR3 regions from RNA transcripts. With the HTBI primer set, the TCR CDR3 went through a first round of RT-PCR. TCRdb reprocessed the multiplex PCR reads with MiXCR, giving one entry per CDR3 protein. This sample has about 600,000 distinct CDR3 sequences, with about a sixth found just once. Sequences were obtained from blood. Receptors were obtained from a woman aged 40 to 50 with Graves' ophthalmopathy.

The chain combines TRBV11-1 with TRBJ2-2, with 12 bases fitting TRBD1. Germline V lookup: CDR1 SGHAT, CDR2 FQDESV (reference sequence). J was trimmed by 2 bases and V by 7 bases; bases with no gene match: 8. The CDR3 sequence is 17 residues long. Here the CDR3 reads CASTTTGTGGNTGELFF. DNA for the CDR3: TGTGCCAGCACCACGACCGGGACAGGGGGCAACACCGGGGAGCTGTTTTTT.

This clonotype was seen more than once but under ten times. This chain links TRBV4-1 with TRBJ1-1; D unclear. This CDR3 is 15 amino acids long. V lost 0 bases to trimming and J lost 2 bases, with 10 bases between them. Germline lookup yields CDR1 MGHRA and CDR2 YSYEKL. CDR3 amino acids: CASSQDSTVNTEAFF. The CDR3 DNA sequence: TGCGCCAGCAGCCAAGATAGTACCGTCAACACTGAAGCTTTCTTT.

This clonotype has at least ten counts. This rearrangement joins TRBV5-1 to TRBJ2-3; the D gene is possibly TRBD1 (6 bases). The CDR3 has 15 residues. The germline V gene encodes CDR1 SGHRS and CDR2 YFSETQ. The ends were cut back, 3 bases at V and 2 bases at J, with 13 bases in the middle. The CDR3 is CASSSGTSTTDTQYF. The CDR3 nucleotides are TGCGCCAGCAGCTCCGGGACATCCACCACAGATACGCAGTATTTT. Combining the CDR3 with reference TRBV5-1 and TRBJ2-3 gives the whole variable domain KAGVTQTPRYLIKTRGQQVTLSCSPISGHRSVSWYQQTPGQGLQFLFEYFSETQRNKGNFPGRFSGRQFSNSRSEMNVSTLELGDSALYLCASSSGTSTTDTQYFGPGTRLTVL.